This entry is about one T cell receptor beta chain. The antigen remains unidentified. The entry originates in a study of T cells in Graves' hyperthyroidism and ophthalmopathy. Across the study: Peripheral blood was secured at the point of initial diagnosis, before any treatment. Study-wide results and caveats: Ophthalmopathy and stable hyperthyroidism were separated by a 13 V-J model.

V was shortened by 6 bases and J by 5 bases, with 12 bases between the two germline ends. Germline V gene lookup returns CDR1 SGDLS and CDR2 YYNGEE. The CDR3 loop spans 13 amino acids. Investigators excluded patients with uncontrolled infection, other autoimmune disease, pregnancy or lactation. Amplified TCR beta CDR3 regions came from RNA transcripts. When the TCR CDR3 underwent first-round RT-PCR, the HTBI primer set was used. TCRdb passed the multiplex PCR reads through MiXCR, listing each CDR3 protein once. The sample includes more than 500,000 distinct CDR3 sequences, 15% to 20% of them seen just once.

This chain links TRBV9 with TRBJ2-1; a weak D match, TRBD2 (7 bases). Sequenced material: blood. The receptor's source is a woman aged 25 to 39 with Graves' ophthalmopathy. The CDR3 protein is CASTRGADNEQFF. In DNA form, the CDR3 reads TGTGCCAGCACCCGGGGGGCGGACAATGAGCAGTTCTTC.